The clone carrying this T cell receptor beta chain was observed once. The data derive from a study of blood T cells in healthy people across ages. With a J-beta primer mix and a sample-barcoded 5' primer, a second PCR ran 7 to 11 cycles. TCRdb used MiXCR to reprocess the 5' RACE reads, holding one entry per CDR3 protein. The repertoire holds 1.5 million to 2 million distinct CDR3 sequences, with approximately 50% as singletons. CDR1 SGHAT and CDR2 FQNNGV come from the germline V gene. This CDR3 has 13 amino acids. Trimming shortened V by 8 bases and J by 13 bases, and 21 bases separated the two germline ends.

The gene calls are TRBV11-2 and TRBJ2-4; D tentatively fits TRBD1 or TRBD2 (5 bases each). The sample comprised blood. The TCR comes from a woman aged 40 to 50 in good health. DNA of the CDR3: TGTGCCAGCCTGGGACCCGCATTGGTTGAGCAGTACTTC. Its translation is CASLGPALVEQYF. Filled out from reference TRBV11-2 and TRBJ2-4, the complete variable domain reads EAGVAQSPRYKIIEKRQSVAFWCNPISGHATLYWYQQILGQGPKLLIQFQNNGVVDDSQLPKDRFSAERLKGVDSTLKIQPAKLEDSAVYLCASLGPALVEQYFGAGTRLSVL.